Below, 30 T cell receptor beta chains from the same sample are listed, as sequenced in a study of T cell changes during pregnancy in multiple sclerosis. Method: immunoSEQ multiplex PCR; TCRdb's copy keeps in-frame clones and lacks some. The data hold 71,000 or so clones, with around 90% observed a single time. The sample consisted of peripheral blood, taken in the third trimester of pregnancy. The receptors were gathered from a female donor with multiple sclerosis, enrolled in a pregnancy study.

The CDR3: CASRGGVDTQYF. The CDR3 DNA sequence: TGTGCCAGCAGGGGAGGGGTTGATACGCAGTATTTT. The chain is built from TRBV11-1 and TRBJ2-3; the match to TRBD2 covers 7 bases. The CDR3 sequence is 12 residues long. V lost 6 bases to trimming and J lost 6 bases; unmatched junction nucleotides: 3. The germline gives CDR1 SGHAT, CDR2 FQDESV (reference sequence).

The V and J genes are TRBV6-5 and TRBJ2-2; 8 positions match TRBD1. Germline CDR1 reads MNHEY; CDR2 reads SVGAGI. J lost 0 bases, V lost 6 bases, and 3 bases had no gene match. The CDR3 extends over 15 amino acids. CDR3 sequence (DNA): TGTGCCAGCAGCTCACAGGGGGCGAACACCGGGGAGCTGTTTTTT. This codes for CASSSQGANTGELFF.

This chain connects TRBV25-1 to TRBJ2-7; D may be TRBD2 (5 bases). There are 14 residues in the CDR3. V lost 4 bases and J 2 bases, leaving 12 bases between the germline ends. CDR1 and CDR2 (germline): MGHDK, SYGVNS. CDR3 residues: CASSGSVAPYEQYF. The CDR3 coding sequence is TGTGCCAGCAGTGGTAGCGTCGCACCCTACGAGCAGTACTTC.

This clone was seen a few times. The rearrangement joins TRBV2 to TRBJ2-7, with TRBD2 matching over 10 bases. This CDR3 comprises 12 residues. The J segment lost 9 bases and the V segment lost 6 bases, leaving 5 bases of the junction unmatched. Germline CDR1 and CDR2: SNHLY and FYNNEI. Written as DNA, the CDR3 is TGTGCCAGCAGCCCCCTAGCGGGAGTGCAGTACTTC. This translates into CASSPLAGVQYF.

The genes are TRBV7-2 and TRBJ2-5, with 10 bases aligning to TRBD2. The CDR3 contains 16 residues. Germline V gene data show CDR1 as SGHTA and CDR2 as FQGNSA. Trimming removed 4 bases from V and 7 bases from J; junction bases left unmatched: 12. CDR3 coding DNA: TGTGCCAGCAGCTCCCGGACTAGCGGTCCCAGGGGGACCCAGTACTTC. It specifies CASSSRTSGPRGTQYF. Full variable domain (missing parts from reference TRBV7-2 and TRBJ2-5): GAGVSQSPSNKVTEKGKDVELRCDPISGHTALYWYRQSLGQGLEFLIYFQGNSAPDKSGLPSDRFSAERTGGSVSTLTIQRTQQEDSAVYLCASSSRTSGPRGTQYFGPGTRLLVL.

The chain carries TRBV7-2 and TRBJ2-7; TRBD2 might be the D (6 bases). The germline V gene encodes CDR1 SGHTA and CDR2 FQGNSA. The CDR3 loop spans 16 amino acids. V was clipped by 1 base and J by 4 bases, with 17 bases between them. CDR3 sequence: CASSLERAAAPYEQYF. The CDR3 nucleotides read TGTGCCAGCAGCTTAGAGCGGGCCGCTGCGCCGTACGAGCAGTACTTC.

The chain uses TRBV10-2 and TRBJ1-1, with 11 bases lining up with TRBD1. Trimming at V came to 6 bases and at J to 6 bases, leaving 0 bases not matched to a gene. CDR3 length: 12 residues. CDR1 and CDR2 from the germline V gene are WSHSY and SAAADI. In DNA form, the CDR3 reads TGCGCCAGCAGGGGACAGGGGGCTGAAGCTTTCTTT. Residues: CASRGQGAEAFF.

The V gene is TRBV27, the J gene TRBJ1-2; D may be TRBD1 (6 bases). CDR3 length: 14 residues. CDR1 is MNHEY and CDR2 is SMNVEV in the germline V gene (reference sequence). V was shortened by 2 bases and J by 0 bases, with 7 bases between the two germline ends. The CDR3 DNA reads TGTGCCAGCAGTTTAAGGGGGTCTAACTATGGCTACACCTTC. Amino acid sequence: CASSLRGSNYGYTF.

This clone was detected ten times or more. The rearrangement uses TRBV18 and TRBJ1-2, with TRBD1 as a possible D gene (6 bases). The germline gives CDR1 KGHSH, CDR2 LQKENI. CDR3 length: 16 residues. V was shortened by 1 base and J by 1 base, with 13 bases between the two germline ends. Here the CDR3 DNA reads TGTGCCAGCTCACCACAATGGACAGACCGTAACTATGGCTACACCTTC. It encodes CASSPQWTDRNYGYTF. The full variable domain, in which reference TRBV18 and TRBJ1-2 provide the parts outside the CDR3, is NAGVMQNPRHLVRRRGQEARLRCSPMKGHSHVYWYRQLPEEGLKFMVYLQKENIIDESGMPKERFSAEFPKEGPSILRIQQVVRGDSAAYFCASSPQWTDRNYGYTFGSGTRLTVV.

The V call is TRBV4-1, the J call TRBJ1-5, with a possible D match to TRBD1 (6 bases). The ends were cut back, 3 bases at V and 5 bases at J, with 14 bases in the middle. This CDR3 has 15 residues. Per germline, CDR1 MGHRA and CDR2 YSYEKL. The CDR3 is CASSHPQGADQPQHF. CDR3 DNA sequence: TGCGCCAGCAGCCACCCACAGGGTGCGGATCAGCCCCAGCATTTT.

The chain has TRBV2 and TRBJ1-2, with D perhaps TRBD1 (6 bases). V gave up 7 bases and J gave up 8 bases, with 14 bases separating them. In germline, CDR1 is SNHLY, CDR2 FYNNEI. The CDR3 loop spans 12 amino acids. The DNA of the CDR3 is TGTGCCAGCACCAGGGGCCCTTTCGGCTACACCTTC. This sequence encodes CASTRGPFGYTF.

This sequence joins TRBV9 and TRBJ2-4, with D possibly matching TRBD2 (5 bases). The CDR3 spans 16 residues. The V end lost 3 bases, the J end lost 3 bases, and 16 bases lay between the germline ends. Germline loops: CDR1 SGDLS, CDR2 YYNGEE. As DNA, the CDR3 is TGTGCCAGCAGCGAGAGTTGGGAGAACGGCAAAAACATTCAGTACTTC. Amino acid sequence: CASSESWENGKNIQYF. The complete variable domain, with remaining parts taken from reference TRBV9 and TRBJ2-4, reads DSGVTQTPKHLITATGQRVTLRCSPRSGDLSVYWYQQSLDQGLQFLIQYYNGEERAKGNILERFSAQQFPDLHSELNLSSLELGDSALYFCASSESWENGKNIQYFGAGTRLSVL.

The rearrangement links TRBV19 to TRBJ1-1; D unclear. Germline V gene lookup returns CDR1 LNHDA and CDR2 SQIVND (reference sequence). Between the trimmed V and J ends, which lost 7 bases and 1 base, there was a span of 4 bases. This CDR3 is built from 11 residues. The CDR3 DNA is TGTGCCAGTACCCAGAACACTGAAGCTTTCTTT. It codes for CASTQNTEAFF.

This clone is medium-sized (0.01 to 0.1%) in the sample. CDR3 loop: CASSQADTSSGANVLTF. Here the CDR3 DNA reads TGCGCCAGCAGCCAAGCCGACACCAGCTCTGGGGCCAACGTCCTGACTTTC. The rearrangement links TRBV4-3 to TRBJ2-6; no firm D call. CDR3 length: 17 amino acids. Trimming left V 1 base short and J 0 bases short, with 10 bases between. Germline CDR1 reads LGHNA; CDR2 reads YSLEER.

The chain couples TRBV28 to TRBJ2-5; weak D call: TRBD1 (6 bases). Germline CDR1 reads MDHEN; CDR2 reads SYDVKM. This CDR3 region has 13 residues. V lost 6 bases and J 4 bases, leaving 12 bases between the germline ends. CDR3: CASSSGAGETQYF. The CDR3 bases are TGTGCCAGCAGCTCAGGGGCAGGAGAGACCCAGTACTTC.

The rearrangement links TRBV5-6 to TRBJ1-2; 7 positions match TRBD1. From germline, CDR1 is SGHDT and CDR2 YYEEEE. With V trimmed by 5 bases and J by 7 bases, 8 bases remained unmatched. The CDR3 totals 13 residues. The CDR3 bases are TGTGCCAGCAGACTCACAGGGGAGCTTGGCTACACCTTC. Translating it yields CASRLTGELGYTF.

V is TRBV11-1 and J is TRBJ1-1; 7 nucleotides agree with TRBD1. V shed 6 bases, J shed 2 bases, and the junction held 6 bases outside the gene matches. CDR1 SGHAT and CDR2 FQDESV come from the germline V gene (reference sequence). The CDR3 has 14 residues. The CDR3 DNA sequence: TGTGCCAGCAGGCCCGGGACAGCAAACACTGAAGCTTTCTTT. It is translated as CASRPGTANTEAFF.

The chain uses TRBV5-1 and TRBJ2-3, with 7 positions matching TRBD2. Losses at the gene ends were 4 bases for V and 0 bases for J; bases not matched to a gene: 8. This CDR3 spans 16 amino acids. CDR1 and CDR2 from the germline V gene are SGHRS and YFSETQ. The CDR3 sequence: CASSITTSESTDTQYF. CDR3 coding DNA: TGCGCCAGCAGCATAACTACTAGCGAAAGCACAGATACGCAGTATTTT.

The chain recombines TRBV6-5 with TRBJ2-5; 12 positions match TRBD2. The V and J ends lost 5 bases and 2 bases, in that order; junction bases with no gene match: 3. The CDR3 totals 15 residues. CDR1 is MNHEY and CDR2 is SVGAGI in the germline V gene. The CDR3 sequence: CASSTGLAGQETQYF. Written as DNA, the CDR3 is TGTGCCAGCAGTACTGGACTAGCGGGGCAAGAGACCCAGTACTTC.

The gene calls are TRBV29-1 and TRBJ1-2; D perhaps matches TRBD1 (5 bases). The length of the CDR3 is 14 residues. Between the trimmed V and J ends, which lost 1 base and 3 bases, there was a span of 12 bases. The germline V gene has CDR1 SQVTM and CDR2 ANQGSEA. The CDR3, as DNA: TGCAGCGTTGAAGTATGGCGGGGGGACTATGGCTACACCTTC. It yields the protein CSVEVWRGDYGYTF.

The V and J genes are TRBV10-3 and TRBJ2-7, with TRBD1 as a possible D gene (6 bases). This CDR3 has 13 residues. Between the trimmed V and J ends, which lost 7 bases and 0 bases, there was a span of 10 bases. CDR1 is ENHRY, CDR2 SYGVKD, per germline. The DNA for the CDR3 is TGTGCCATCACCCCGGACAGCTCCTACGAGCAGTACTTC. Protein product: CAITPDSSYEQYF.

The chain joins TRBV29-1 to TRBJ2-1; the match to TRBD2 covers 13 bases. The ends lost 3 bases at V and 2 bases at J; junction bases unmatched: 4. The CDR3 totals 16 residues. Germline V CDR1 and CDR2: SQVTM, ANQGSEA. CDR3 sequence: CSVETGTSGTYNEQFF. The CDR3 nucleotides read TGCAGCGTTGAGACCGGGACTAGCGGGACCTACAATGAGCAGTTCTTC.

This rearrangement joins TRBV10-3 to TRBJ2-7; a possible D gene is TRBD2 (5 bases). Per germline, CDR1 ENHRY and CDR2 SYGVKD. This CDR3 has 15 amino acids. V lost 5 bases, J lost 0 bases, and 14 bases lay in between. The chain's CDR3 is CAISLSTGSSYEQYF. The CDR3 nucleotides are TGTGCCATCAGTCTCTCGACGGGGAGCTCCTACGAGCAGTACTTC.

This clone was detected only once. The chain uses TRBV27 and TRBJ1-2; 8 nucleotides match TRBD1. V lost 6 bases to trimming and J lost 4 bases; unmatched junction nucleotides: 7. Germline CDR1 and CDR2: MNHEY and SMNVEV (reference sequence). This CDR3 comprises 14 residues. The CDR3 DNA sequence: TGTGCCAGCAGCCCGGACAGGGTCCCCTATGGCTACACCTTC. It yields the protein CASSPDRVPYGYTF.

The CDR3 DNA reads TGTGCCAGCAGCTTAGCGCGGGGACGGAAAAGCAATCAGCCCCAGCATTTT. This gives the protein CASSLARGRKSNQPQHF. The chain uses TRBV7-2 and TRBJ1-5; weak D call: TRBD1 (5 bases). This CDR3 comprises 17 residues. Germline V lookup: CDR1 SGHTA, CDR2 FQGNSA. Trimming removed 0 bases at V and 1 base at J, with 13 bases between.

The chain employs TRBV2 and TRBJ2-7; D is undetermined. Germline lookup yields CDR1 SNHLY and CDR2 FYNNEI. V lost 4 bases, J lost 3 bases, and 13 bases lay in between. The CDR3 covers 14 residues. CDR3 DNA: TGTGCCAGCAGTGGAGCCATGGGCCTCTACGAGCAGTACTTC. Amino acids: CASSGAMGLYEQYF.

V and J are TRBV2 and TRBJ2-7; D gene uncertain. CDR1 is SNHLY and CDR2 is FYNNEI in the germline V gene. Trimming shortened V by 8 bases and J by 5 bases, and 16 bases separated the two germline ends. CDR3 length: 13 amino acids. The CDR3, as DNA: TGTGCCAGCGATGCCAGAGGTTCCCACGAGCAGTACTTC. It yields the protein CASDARGSHEQYF. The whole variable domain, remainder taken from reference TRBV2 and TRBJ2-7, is EPEVTQTPSHQVTQMGQEVILRCVPISNHLYFYWYRQILGQKVEFLVSFYNNEISEKSEIFDDQFSVERPDGSNFTLKIRSTKLEDSAMYFCASDARGSHEQYFGPGTRLTVT.

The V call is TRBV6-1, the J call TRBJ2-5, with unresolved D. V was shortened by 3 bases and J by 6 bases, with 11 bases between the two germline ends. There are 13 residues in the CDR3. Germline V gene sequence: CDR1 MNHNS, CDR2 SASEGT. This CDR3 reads CASSDNSIQTQYF. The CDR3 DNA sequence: TGTGCCAGCAGTGATAACAGTATCCAGACCCAGTACTTC.

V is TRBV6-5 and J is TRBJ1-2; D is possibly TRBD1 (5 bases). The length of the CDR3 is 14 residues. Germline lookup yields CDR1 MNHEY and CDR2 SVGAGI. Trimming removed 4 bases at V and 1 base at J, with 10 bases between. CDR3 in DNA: TGTGCCAGCAGTTTTTGGGGCCGTAACTATGGCTACACCTTC. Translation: CASSFWGRNYGYTF.

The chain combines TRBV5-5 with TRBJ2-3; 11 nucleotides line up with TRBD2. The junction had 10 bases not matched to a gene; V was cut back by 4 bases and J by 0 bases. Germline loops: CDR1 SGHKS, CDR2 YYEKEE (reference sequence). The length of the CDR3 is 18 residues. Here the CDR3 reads CASSEEPGLAESTDTQYF. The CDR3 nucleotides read TGTGCCAGCAGCGAAGAACCGGGACTAGCGGAGAGCACAGATACGCAGTATTTT.